This TCR beta chain comes out of a study of T cell responses to AZD1222 COVID-19 vaccine. Study-level results: No repertoire was sampled before or during the peak T cell response, only after it. Mapped onto spike, vaccine-associated CD4 TCRs spanned it and were dominant at 160-218 and 743-854. White British donors predominated, females outnumbered males, and clonal diversity was possibly underestimated. Targeting of unmutated variant regions was reportedly seen in nearly half of spike-specific TCRs.

As regards this clone: Its specificity is unknown.

TCRdb keeps only in-frame clones here, not all; method: immunoSEQ multiplex PCR. This sample has about 160,000 clones; under 95% occur once, and the top ten carry roughly 0.98%. Sample: peripheral blood, taken 28 days after the second AZD1222 dose. This TCR came from an adult who received the AZD1222 COVID-19 vaccine.

CDR3 DNA: TGTGCCAGCAGTTACTCTGAAGGGGCTAGGCAGCCCCAGCATTTT. This codes for CASSYSEGARQPQHF. The J gene is TRBJ1-5, the V gene TRBV6-6; maybe TRBD1 (5 bases). The germline gives CDR1 MNHNY, CDR2 SVGAGI (reference sequence). Between the trimmed V and J ends, which lost 0 bases and 7 bases, there was a span of 13 bases. This CDR3 has 15 amino acids.